This T cell receptor beta chain came from a study of CD4 T cells in relation to SARS-CoV-2 and coronaviruses. General study points: The cross-reactivity analysis covered only spike protein, not other viral proteins.

The CDR3 contains 15 residues. The germline V gene has CDR1 ENHRY and CDR2 SYGVKD. Comment on this clone: What it binds is unknown. The junction departs from the called germline gene at one end, perhaps through a read error.

Naive and memory CD4+ T cell DNA was deep-sequenced without culture. TCRdb keeps only in-frame clones here, not all; method: immunoSEQ multiplex PCR. The table shows 37,000 or so clones, with over 75% occurring only once. Sequenced material: memory CD4+ T cells from PBMCs. This chain uses TRBV10-3 with TRBJ2-3, with D uncertain. The clonotype was recovered from an adult with COVID-19. CDR3 DNA: TGTGCCATCAGCGAGTCGTGGTTAAACACAGATACGCAGTATTTT. Amino acids: CAISESWLNTDTQYF.